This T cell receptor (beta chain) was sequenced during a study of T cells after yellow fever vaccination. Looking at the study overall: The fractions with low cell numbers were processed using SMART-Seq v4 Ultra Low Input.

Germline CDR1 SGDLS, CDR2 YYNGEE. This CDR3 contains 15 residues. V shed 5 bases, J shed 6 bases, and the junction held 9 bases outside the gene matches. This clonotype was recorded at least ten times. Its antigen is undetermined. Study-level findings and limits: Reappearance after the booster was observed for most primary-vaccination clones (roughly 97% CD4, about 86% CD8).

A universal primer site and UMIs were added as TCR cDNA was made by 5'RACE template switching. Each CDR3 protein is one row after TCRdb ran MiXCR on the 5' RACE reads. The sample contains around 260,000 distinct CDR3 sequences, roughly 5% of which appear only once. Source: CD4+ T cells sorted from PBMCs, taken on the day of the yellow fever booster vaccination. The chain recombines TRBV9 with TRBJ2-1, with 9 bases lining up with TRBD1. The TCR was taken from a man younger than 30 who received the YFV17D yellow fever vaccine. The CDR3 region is CASSFSTGQGNEQFF. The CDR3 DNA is TGTGCCAGCAGTTTCAGTACGGGACAGGGCAATGAGCAGTTCTTC.